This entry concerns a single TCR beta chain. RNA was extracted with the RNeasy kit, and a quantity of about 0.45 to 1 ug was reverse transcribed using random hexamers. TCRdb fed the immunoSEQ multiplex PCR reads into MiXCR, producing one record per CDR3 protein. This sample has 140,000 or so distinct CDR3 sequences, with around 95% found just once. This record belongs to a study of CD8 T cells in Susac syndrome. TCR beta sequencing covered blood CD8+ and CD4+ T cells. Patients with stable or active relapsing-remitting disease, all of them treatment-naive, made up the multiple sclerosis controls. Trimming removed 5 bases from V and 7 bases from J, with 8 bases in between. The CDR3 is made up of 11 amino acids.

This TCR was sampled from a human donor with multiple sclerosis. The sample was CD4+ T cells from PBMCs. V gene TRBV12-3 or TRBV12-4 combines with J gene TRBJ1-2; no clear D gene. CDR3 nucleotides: TGTGCCAGCAGTGCAGGCTTTGGCTACACCTTC. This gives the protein CASSAGFGYTF.